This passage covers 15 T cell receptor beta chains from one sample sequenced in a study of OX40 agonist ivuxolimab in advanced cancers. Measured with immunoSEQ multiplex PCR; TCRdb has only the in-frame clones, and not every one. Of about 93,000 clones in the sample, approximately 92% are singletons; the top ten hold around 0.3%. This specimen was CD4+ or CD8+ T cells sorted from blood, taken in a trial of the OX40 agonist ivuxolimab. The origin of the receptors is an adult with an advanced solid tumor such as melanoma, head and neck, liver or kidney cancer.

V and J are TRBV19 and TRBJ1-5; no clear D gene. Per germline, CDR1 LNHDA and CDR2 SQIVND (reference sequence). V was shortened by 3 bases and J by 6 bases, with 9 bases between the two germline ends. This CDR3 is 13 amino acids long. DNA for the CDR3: TGTGCCAGTAGTATTGGTCTCGGTCAGCCCCAGCATTTT. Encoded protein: CASSIGLGQPQHF. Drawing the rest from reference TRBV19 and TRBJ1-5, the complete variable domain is DGGITQSPKYLFRKEGQNVTLSCEQNLNHDAMYWYRQDPGQGLRLIYYSQIVNDFQKGDIAEGYSVSREKKESFPLTVTSAQKNPTAFYLCASSIGLGQPQHFGDGTRLSIL.

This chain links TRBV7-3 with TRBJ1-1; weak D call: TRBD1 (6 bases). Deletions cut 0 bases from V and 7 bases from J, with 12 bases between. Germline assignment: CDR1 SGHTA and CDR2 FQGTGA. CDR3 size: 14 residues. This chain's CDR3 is CASSLTDSRLEAFF. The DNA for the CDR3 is TGTGCCAGCAGCTTAACGGACAGCAGGCTTGAAGCTTTCTTT. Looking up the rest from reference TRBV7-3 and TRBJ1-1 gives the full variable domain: GAGVSQTPSNKVTEKGKYVELRCDPISGHTALYWYRQSLGQGPEFLIYFQGTGAADDSGLPNDRFFAVRPEGSVSTLKIQRTERGDSAVYLCASSLTDSRLEAFFGQGTRLTVV.

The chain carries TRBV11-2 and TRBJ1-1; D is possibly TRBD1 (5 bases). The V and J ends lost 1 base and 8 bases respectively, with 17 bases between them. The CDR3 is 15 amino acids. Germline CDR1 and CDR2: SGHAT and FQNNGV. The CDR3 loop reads CASSLAGLLIGEAFF. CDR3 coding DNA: TGTGCCAGCAGCTTAGCGGGGCTCCTAATCGGGGAAGCTTTCTTT.

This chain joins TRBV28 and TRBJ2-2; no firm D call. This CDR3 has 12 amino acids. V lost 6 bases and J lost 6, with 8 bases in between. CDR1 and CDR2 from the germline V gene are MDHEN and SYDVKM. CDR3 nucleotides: TGTGCCAGCAGCCTCGTCGCCGGGGAGCTGTTTTTT. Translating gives CASSLVAGELFF.

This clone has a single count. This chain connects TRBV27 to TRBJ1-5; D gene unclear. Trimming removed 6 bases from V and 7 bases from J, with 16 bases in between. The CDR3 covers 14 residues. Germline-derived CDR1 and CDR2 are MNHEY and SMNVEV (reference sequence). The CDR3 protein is CASSVRPAGQPQHF. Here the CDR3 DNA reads TGTGCCAGCAGCGTTAGGCCGGCGGGACAGCCCCAGCATTTT.

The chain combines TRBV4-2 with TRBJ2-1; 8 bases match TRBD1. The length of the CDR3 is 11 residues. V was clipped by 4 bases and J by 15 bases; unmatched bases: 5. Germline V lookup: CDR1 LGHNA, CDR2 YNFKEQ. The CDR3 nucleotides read TGTGCCAGCAGCCCAGGACAGGGTAGGTTCTTC. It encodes CASSPGQGRFF.

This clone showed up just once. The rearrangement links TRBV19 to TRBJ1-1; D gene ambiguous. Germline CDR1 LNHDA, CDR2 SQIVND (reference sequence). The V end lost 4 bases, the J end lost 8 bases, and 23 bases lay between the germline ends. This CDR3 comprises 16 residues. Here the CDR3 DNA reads TGTGCCAGTAGTAGACCGGTCCAAGGGTCGGCTAAGGAAGCTTTCTTT. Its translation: CASSRPVQGSAKEAFF. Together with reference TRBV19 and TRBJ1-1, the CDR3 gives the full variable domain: DGGITQSPKYLFRKEGQNVTLSCEQNLNHDAMYWYRQDPGQGLRLIYYSQIVNDFQKGDIAEGYSVSREKKESFPLTVTSAQKNPTAFYLCASSRPVQGSAKEAFFGQGTRLTVV.

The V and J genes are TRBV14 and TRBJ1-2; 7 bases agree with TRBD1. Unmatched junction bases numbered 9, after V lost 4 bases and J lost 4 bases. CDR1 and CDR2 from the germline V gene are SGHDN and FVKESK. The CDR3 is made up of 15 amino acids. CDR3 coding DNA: TGTGCCAGCAGCCTGGGACAGAATAAGATCTATGGCTACACCTTC. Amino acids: CASSLGQNKIYGYTF.

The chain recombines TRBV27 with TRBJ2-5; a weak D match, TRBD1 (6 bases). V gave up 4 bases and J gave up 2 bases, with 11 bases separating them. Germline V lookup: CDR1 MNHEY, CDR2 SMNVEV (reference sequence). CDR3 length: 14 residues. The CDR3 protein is CASSSTGLQETQYF. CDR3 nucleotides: TGTGCCAGCAGTTCTACAGGGTTACAAGAGACCCAGTACTTC.

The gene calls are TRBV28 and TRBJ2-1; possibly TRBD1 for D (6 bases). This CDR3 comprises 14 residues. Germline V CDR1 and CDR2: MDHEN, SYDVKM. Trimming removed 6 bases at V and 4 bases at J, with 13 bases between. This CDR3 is CASSTADRYNEQFF. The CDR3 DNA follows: TGTGCCAGCAGCACGGCGGACAGATACAATGAGCAGTTCTTC. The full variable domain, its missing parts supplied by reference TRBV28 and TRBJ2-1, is DVKVTQSSRYLVKRTGEKVFLECVQDMDHENMFWYRQDPGLGLRLIYFSYDVKMKEKGDIPEGYSVSREKKERFSLILESASTNQTSMYLCASSTADRYNEQFFGPGTRLTVL.

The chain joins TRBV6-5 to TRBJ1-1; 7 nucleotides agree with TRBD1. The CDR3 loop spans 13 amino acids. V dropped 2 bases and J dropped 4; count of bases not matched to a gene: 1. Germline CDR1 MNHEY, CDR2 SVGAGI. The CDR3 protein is CASSYPGGTEAFF. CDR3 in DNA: TGTGCCAGCAGTTACCCAGGGGGCACTGAAGCTTTCTTT.

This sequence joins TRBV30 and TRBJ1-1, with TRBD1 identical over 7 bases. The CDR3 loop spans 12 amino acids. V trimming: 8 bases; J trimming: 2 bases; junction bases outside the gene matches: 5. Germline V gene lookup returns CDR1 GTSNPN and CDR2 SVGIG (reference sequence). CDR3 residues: CAAGQRNTEAFF. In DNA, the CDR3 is TGTGCCGCGGGACAGAGAAACACTGAAGCTTTCTTT. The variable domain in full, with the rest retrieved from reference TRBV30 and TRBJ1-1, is SQTIHQWPATLVQPVGSPLSLECTVEGTSNPNLYWYRQAAGRGLQLLFYSVGIGQISSEVPQNLSASRPQDRQFILSSKKLLLSDSGFYLCAAGQRNTEAFFGQGTRLTVV.

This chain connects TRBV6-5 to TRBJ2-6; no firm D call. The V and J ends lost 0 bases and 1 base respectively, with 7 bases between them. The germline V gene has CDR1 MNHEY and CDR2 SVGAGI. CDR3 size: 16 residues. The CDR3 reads CASSYSRGSGANVLTF. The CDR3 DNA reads TGTGCCAGCAGTTACTCGAGAGGTTCTGGGGCCAACGTCCTGACTTTC.

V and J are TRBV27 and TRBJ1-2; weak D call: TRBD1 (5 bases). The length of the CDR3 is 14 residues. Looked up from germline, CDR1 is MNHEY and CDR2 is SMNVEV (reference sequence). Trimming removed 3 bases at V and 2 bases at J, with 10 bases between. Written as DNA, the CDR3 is TGTGCCAGCAGTTTCGGGGGATCCAACTATGGCTACACCTTC. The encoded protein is CASSFGGSNYGYTF.

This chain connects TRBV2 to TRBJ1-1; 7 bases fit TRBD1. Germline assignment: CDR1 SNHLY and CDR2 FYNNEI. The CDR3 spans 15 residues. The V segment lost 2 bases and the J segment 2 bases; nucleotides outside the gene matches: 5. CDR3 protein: CASSESRQGNTEAFF. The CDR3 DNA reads TGTGCCAGCAGTGAAAGCCGACAGGGTAACACTGAAGCTTTCTTT. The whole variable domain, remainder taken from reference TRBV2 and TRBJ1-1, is EPEVTQTPSHQVTQMGQEVILRCVPISNHLYFYWYRQILGQKVEFLVSFYNNEISEKSEIFDDQFSVERPDGSNFTLKIRSTKLEDSAMYFCASSESRQGNTEAFFGQGTRLTVV.